This entry lists 25 T cell receptor beta chains sequenced from one sample in a study of T cell responses to AZD1222 COVID-19 vaccine. TCRdb keeps only in-frame clones here, not all; method: immunoSEQ multiplex PCR. Among around 190,000 clones listed, almost 90% were seen once. Specimen: peripheral blood, collected 28 days after the second AZD1222 dose. These receptors all come from an adult who received the AZD1222 COVID-19 vaccine.

In its sample, this clone was seen once. The chain recombines TRBV27 with TRBJ1-6; 11 positions agree with TRBD1. The CDR3 is made up of 18 amino acids. Per germline, CDR1 MNHEY and CDR2 SMNVEV (reference sequence). J gave up 8 bases and V 2 bases, and 11 bases lay outside the gene matches. The CDR3 sequence is CASSLRRTGTGGDSPLHF. The CDR3 DNA reads as TGTGCCAGCAGTTTAAGGCGGACCGGGACAGGGGGAGATTCACCCCTCCACTTT.

The CDR3 DNA reads as TGCGCCAGCAGCTTAGAGGGTAGAATCACAGATACGCAGTATTTT. Translation gives CASSLEGRITDTQYF. The chain recombines TRBV5-1 with TRBJ2-3, with a possible D match to TRBD2 (5 bases). This CDR3 spans 15 amino acids. CDR1 SGHRS and CDR2 YFSETQ come from the germline V gene. Trimming left V 2 bases short and J 2 bases short, with 12 bases between. Using reference TRBV5-1 and TRBJ2-3 for the parts outside the CDR3, the full variable domain is KAGVTQTPRYLIKTRGQQVTLSCSPISGHRSVSWYQQTPGQGLQFLFEYFSETQRNKGNFPGRFSGRQFSNSRSEMNVSTLELGDSALYLCASSLEGRITDTQYFGPGTRLTVL.

V and J are TRBV28 and TRBJ2-5, with D unclear. V was trimmed by 2 bases and J by 2 bases, leaving 9 bases between them. Germline V gene sequence: CDR1 MDHEN, CDR2 SYDVKM. The CDR3 is 14 amino acids. The CDR3 protein is CASSLARIQETQYF. CDR3 nucleotides: TGTGCCAGCAGTTTAGCCAGGATACAAGAGACCCAGTACTTC.

About this clone itself: This same CDR3 is encoded by further DNA sequences in the sample. V is TRBV7-7 and J is TRBJ2-1; 7 nucleotides agree with TRBD1. The CDR3 is 13 residues long. The germline CDR1 and CDR2 sequences are SSHAT and FNYEAQ (reference sequence). V was clipped by 3 bases and J by 4 bases; unmatched bases: 0. The CDR3 DNA is TGTGCCAGCAGCTTGGACAGGTACAATGAGCAGTTCTTC. This sequence encodes CASSLDRYNEQFF.

The chain links TRBV25-1 to TRBJ2-7, with 7 bases identical to TRBD2. CDR1 is MGHDK, CDR2 SYGVNS, per germline. The length of the CDR3 is 15 residues. V trimming: 1 base; J trimming: 7 bases; junction bases outside the gene matches: 10. The CDR3 DNA sequence: TGTGCCAGCAGTGAATGGGGAGGGTCTCTTAGGGAGCAGTACTTC. Amino acids: CASSEWGGSLREQYF.

The rearrangement joins TRBV6-2 or TRBV6-3 to TRBJ1-6, with 8 nucleotides matching TRBD1. The CDR3 spans 18 residues. The germline gives CDR1 MNHEY, CDR2 SVGEGT. J gave up 8 bases and V 3 bases, and 15 bases lay outside the gene matches. As DNA, the CDR3 is TGTGCCAGCAGTTATGGGGCCCCTGTGACAGGGGTGTATTCACCCCTCCACTTT. As protein: CASSYGAPVTGVYSPLHF.

CDR3 loop: CASSGGSTDTQYF. The CDR3 region has the DNA TGTGCCAGCAGCGGGGGTAGTACAGATACGCAGTATTTT. The chain employs TRBV5-4 and TRBJ2-3, with D tentatively TRBD1 or TRBD2 (5 bases each). This CDR3 spans 13 amino acids. CDR1 and CDR2 from the germline V gene are SGHNT and YYREEE (reference sequence). V was clipped by 4 bases and J by 3 bases, with 9 bases between them. Full variable domain (outside the CDR3, taken from reference TRBV5-4 and TRBJ2-3): ETGVTQSPTHLIKTRGQQVTLRCSSQSGHNTVSWYQQALGQGPQFIFQYYREEENGRGNFPPRFSGLQFPNYSSELNVNALELDDSALYLCASSGGSTDTQYFGPGTRLTVL.

This clone was detected only a few times. V is TRBV10-3 and J is TRBJ1-2; TRBD1 aligns across 8 bases. The length of the CDR3 is 16 residues. CDR1 and CDR2 (germline): ENHRY, SYGVKD. Losses at the gene ends were 7 bases for V and 8 bases for J; bases not matched to a gene: 18. The CDR3 sequence: CAITQGGQGALGGYTF. In DNA, the CDR3 is TGTGCCATCACCCAGGGGGGTCAGGGGGCGCTGGGAGGCTACACCTTC.

The CDR3 DNA follows: TGTGCCAGCAGTGTCACTAGCGGGGGGGCCGGAGATACGCAGTATTTT. Amino acids: CASSVTSGGAGDTQYF. V is TRBV6-1 and J is TRBJ2-3, with TRBD2 matching 13 bases. The V segment lost 4 bases and the J segment 5 bases; nucleotides outside the gene matches: 6. Germline loops: CDR1 MNHNS, CDR2 SASEGT. The CDR3 covers 16 residues.

The chain uses TRBV7-9 and TRBJ1-5; TRBD1 matches at 9 bases. With V trimmed by 4 bases and J by 6 bases, 10 bases remained unmatched. Per germline, CDR1 SEHNR and CDR2 FQNEAQ (reference sequence). CDR3 length equals 16 residues. The CDR3 here is CASSSAGTGFSQPQHF. The CDR3 bases are TGTGCCAGCAGCTCTGCGGGGACAGGGTTTAGTCAGCCCCAGCATTTT.

The rearrangement joins TRBV12-3 or TRBV12-4 to TRBJ1-3; D is unclear. The CDR3 covers 12 residues. With 1 base removed from V and 3 bases from J, the gap between germline ends came to 1 base. CDR3 nucleotide sequence: TGTGCCAGCAGTTTAGGTGGAAACACCATATATTTT. Its translation is CASSLGGNTIYF.

This chain's CDR3 is CASSSLAGGGTGELFF. CDR3 bases: TGTGCCAGCAGCTCCCTAGCGGGGGGCGGGACCGGGGAGCTGTTTTTT. The rearrangement links TRBV7-8 to TRBJ2-2; 11 bases match TRBD2. V lost 4 bases to trimming and J lost 5 bases; unmatched junction nucleotides: 6. CDR1 is SGHVS, CDR2 FQNEAQ, per germline. The CDR3 is made up of 16 amino acids.

The chain recombines TRBV12-3 or TRBV12-4 with TRBJ1-1; D unclear. The germline V and J ends were trimmed by 2 bases and 6 bases, with 10 bases remaining between them. The CDR3 runs 13 residues. The CDR3, as DNA: TGTGCCAGCAGTTTAACAGCCAGTTCTGAAGCTTTCTTT. Protein product: CASSLTASSEAFF.

This rearrangement joins TRBV5-1 to TRBJ1-1; D possibly corresponds to TRBD1 (5 bases). The germline V gene has CDR1 SGHRS and CDR2 YFSETQ. This CDR3 region has 16 residues. Trimming left V 3 bases short and J 4 bases short, with 19 bases between. Here the CDR3 DNA reads TGCGCCAGCAGCTCCGGGCTGCACGGGGACGGCACTGAAGCTTTCTTT. Its translation is CASSSGLHGDGTEAFF.

The chain joins TRBV5-1 to TRBJ2-5; TRBD1 matches 9 bases. The CDR3 covers 14 residues. Germline trimming cut 3 bases from V and 4 bases from J; bases unmatched to any gene: 4. Germline CDR1 reads SGHRS; CDR2 reads YFSETQ. DNA for the CDR3: TGCGCCAGCAGCTCGGGGACAGGGAGAGAGACCCAGTACTTC. Its translation is CASSSGTGRETQYF.

This chain joins TRBV28 and TRBJ2-7; D is undetermined. V was shortened by 5 bases and J by 0 bases, with 17 bases between the two germline ends. The germline V gene encodes CDR1 MDHEN and CDR2 SYDVKM. The CDR3 has 16 residues. CDR3 nucleotide sequence: TGTGCCAGCAGTCCTCGGCGCCAGTTGAGCTCCTACGAGCAGTACTTC. It encodes CASSPRRQLSSYEQYF.

This chain uses TRBV5-1 with TRBJ1-6, with 10 positions matching TRBD1. Losses at the gene ends were 4 bases for V and 7 bases for J; bases not matched to a gene: 5. The length of the CDR3 is 15 residues. Looked up from germline, CDR1 is SGHRS and CDR2 is YFSETQ. The CDR3 loop reads CASSRDRGGNSPLHF. The CDR3 DNA follows: TGCGCCAGCAGCCGGGACAGGGGTGGGAATTCACCCCTCCACTTT. Drawing the rest from reference TRBV5-1 and TRBJ1-6, the complete variable domain is KAGVTQTPRYLIKTRGQQVTLSCSPISGHRSVSWYQQTPGQGLQFLFEYFSETQRNKGNFPGRFSGRQFSNSRSEMNVSTLELGDSALYLCASSRDRGGNSPLHFGNGTRLTVT.

In nucleotides, the CDR3 is TGTGCCAGCAGCTTGGAACAGCGGGGAGATTTGATCGATGAGCAGTTCTTC. Encoded protein: CASSLEQRGDLIDEQFF. The rearrangement uses TRBV5-5 and TRBJ2-1; 7 positions agree with TRBD2. The CDR3 sequence is 17 residues long. With V trimmed by 0 bases and J by 8 bases, 14 bases remained unmatched. The germline V gene has CDR1 SGHKS and CDR2 YYEKEE (reference sequence). Variable domain in full (rest from reference TRBV5-5 and TRBJ2-1): DAGVTQSPTHLIKTRGQQVTLRCSPISGHKSVSWYQQVLGQGPQFIFQYYEKEERGRGNFPDRFSARQFPNYSSELNVNALLLGDSALYLCASSLEQRGDLIDEQFFGPGTRLTVL.

V and J are TRBV5-4 and TRBJ2-3; D could derive from TRBD1 or TRBD2 (5 bases each). The CDR3 runs to 16 residues. Trimming took 0 bases from V and 3 from J, leaving 14 bases between them. Germline lookup yields CDR1 SGHNT and CDR2 YYREEE (reference sequence). The CDR3 DNA sequence: TGTGCCAGCAGCTTGGGGGCAGGGACGGGGACAGATACGCAGTATTTT. This encodes CASSLGAGTGTDTQYF.

V gene TRBV24-1 combines with J gene TRBJ2-3; tentative D call: TRBD2 (6 bases). The CDR3 sequence is 15 residues long. Germline CDR1 KGHDR, CDR2 SFDVKD. The V end lost 1 base, the J end lost 5 bases, and 12 bases lay between the germline ends. This CDR3 is CATSDFPGGEDTQYF. DNA for the CDR3: TGTGCCACCAGTGATTTTCCCGGGGGTGAAGATACGCAGTATTTT.

This clone was seen only once. This rearrangement joins TRBV19 to TRBJ2-5; 7 nucleotides match TRBD1. The CDR3 sequence is 15 residues long. Trimming removed 2 bases from V and 3 bases from J; junction bases left unmatched: 6. The germline V gene encodes CDR1 LNHDA and CDR2 SQIVND (reference sequence). As DNA, the CDR3 is TGTGCCAGTAGTATAAACCCGACAGGGAAAGAGACCCAGTACTTC. Translation gives CASSINPTGKETQYF.

The gene calls are TRBV5-1 and TRBJ1-5; weak D call: TRBD1 (6 bases). Trimming pared 4 bases from V and 0 bases from J, leaving 8 bases between. Germline V gene sequence: CDR1 SGHRS, CDR2 YFSETQ. The CDR3 extends over 14 amino acids. The CDR3 here is CASSPDSSNQPQHF. CDR3 coding DNA: TGCGCCAGCAGCCCGGACAGTAGCAATCAGCCCCAGCATTTT.

V is TRBV7-6 and J is TRBJ1-4, with D possibly TRBD1 on 6 matching bases. The CDR3 is 15 residues long. The germline gives CDR1 SGHVS, CDR2 FNYEAQ. V lost 2 bases and J lost 10, with 17 bases in between. CDR3 nucleotides: TGTGCCAGCAGCTTACTACAGGGTGGGATGGGAAAACTGTTTTTT. This translates into CASSLLQGGMGKLFF.

V usage is TRBV25-1 and J usage is TRBJ1-2; maybe TRBD1 (5 bases). Germline assignment: CDR1 MGHDK and CDR2 SYGVNS. The CDR3 extends over 16 amino acids. V lost 4 bases, J lost 1 base, and 16 bases lay in between. As DNA, the CDR3 is TGTGCCAGCAGTGGAGGAAGGAGGGGCCTTAACTATGGCTACACCTTC. It is translated as CASSGGRRGLNYGYTF.

This chain links TRBV6-1 with TRBJ1-5; D remains unclear. Germline loops: CDR1 MNHNS, CDR2 SASEGT. This CDR3 has 14 amino acids. V lost 0 bases and J lost 11, with 14 bases in between. The CDR3 sequence is CASSEAYRNSAQHF. CDR3 coding DNA: TGTGCCAGCAGTGAAGCGTACCGAAATAGTGCCCAGCATTTT.